This T cell receptor beta chain derives from a study of Graves' ophthalmopathy and Graves' hyperthyroidism. RNA transcripts provided the template for amplifying TCR beta CDR3 regions. First-round RT-PCR employed HTBI primers, with a second-round multiplex PCR after it. MiXCR, run by TCRdb on the multiplex PCR reads, gives a single entry per CDR3 protein. The data hold roughly 480,000 distinct CDR3 sequences, with 13% to 15% observed a single time. Regarding the study as a whole: The authors also found most expanded thyroid clonotypes above 0.001 frequency in blood.

As regards this clonotype: Its cognate antigen is unknown. Because it lacks the conserved phenylalanine or tryptophan at the end, this CDR3 is likely a read error.

The clonotype was recovered from a woman aged 30 to 39 with Graves' ophthalmopathy. Sequencing was carried out using blood.

CDR3 sequence: CASSILAGALTYEQYY. In DNA, the CDR3 is TGTGCCAGCAGTATTCTAGCAGGGGCCCTAACCTACGAGCAGTACTAC. V usage is TRBV6-1 and J usage is TRBJ2-7; TRBD1 might be the D (6 bases). With 5 bases removed from V and 2 bases from J, the gap between germline ends came to 19 bases. The CDR3 has 16 amino acids. Germline assignment: CDR1 MNHNS and CDR2 SASEGT.